Listed below are T cell receptor beta chains from one sample, sequenced in a study of early T cells in non-severe SARS-CoV-2 infection. One entry per CDR3 protein, called by TCRdb with MiXCR from the 5' RACE reads. The data show some 77,000 distinct CDR3 sequences, around 12% seen once. The input for sequencing was whole blood, taken at baseline. Source of these receptors: an adult who was a healthcare worker with PCR-confirmed SARS-CoV-2 infection or an uninfected control (not recorded which). The donor label of this sample is uncertain. Both conserved end residues are part of each CDR3. A D gene is named only where the DNA matches it firmly. Not all rows give a size; the values are once, few, many and, for expanded clones, a class.

j_call: TRBJ2-1; clone_size: few; d_call: .; v_call: TRBV5-6; cdr3_aa: CASSLGPESHNEQFF; cdr3_nt: TGTGCCAGCAGCCTAGGCCCCGAATCCCACAATGAGCAGTTCTTC
j_call: TRBJ2-1; clone_size: few; d_call: TRBD2; v_call: TRBV27; cdr3_aa: CASSSLSRTSGSNVRQFF; cdr3_nt: TGTGCCAGCAGTTCGCTCTCCCGGACTAGCGGGAGCAATGTCAGACAGTTCTTC
j_call: TRBJ2-7; clone_size: .; d_call: TRBD1; v_call: TRBV14; cdr3_aa: CASSPIQRGQGTYEQYF; cdr3_nt: TGTGCCAGCAGCCCCATACAGCGGGGACAGGGAACCTACGAGCAGTACTTC
j_call: TRBJ2-5; clone_size: .; d_call: TRBD1; v_call: TRBV20-1; cdr3_aa: CSARVTGVETQYF; cdr3_nt: TGCAGTGCTAGAGTGACAGGGGTAGAGACCCAGTACTTC
j_call: TRBJ1-2; clone_size: few; d_call: .; v_call: TRBV2; cdr3_aa: CASSLTGGLTF; cdr3_nt: TGTGCCAGCAGCCTCACAGGCGGCCTTACCTTC
j_call: TRBJ2-3; clone_size: few; d_call: .; v_call: TRBV9; cdr3_aa: CASSVISDTQYF; cdr3_nt: TGTGCCAGCAGCGTTATCTCAGATACGCAGTATTTT
j_call: TRBJ1-1; clone_size: .; d_call: TRBD1; v_call: TRBV6-2/TRBV6-3; cdr3_aa: CASSRTLTGLTEAFF; cdr3_nt: TGTGCCAGCAGTCGGACCCTGACAGGGCTGACTGAAGCTTTCTTT
j_call: TRBJ1-2; clone_size: few; d_call: .; v_call: TRBV5-6; cdr3_aa: CASSYPTDLYGYTF; cdr3_nt: TGTGCCAGCAGCTACCCCACAGATCTCTATGGCTACACCTTC
j_call: TRBJ2-7; clone_size: medium-sized; d_call: TRBD1; v_call: TRBV5-1; cdr3_aa: CASSATGTGAEQYF; cdr3_nt: TGCGCCAGCAGCGCAACCGGGACAGGGGCCGAGCAGTACTTC
j_call: TRBJ2-3; clone_size: .; d_call: .; v_call: TRBV9; cdr3_aa: CASSVGQDTQYF; cdr3_nt: TGTGCCAGCAGCGTAGGACAGGATACGCAGTATTTT
j_call: TRBJ1-1; clone_size: few; d_call: TRBD1; v_call: TRBV24-1; cdr3_aa: CATSDTGGNTEAFF; cdr3_nt: TGTGCCACCAGTGATACAGGGGGCAACACTGAAGCTTTCTTT
j_call: TRBJ2-1; clone_size: .; d_call: TRBD2; v_call: TRBV29-1; cdr3_aa: CSVPSGGVFEQFF; cdr3_nt: TGCAGCGTTCCTAGCGGGGGAGTATTCGAGCAGTTCTTC
j_call: TRBJ1-5; clone_size: few; d_call: .; v_call: TRBV7-2; cdr3_aa: CASSLLGRPQHF; cdr3_nt: TGTGCCAGCAGTTTACTAGGGAGGCCCCAGCATTTT
j_call: TRBJ2-3; clone_size: few; d_call: .; v_call: TRBV6-5; cdr3_aa: CASTGESDSPDTQYF; cdr3_nt: TGTGCCAGCACCGGGGAGAGCGACAGCCCAGATACGCAGTATTTT
j_call: TRBJ2-3; clone_size: .; d_call: TRBD1; v_call: TRBV10-3; cdr3_aa: CAISLQGIGADTQYF; cdr3_nt: TGTGCCATCAGTCTACAGGGGATCGGGGCAGATACGCAGTATTTT
j_call: TRBJ2-3; clone_size: few; d_call: TRBD1; v_call: TRBV18; cdr3_aa: CASSPLRTGLEDTQYF; cdr3_nt: TGTGCCAGCTCACCACTTAGGACAGGGCTGGAGGATACGCAGTATTTT
j_call: TRBJ2-3; clone_size: many; d_call: .; v_call: TRBV3-1; cdr3_aa: CASSQGDGTQYF; cdr3_nt: TGTGCCAGCAGCCAAGGCGATGGTACGCAGTATTTT
j_call: TRBJ2-3; clone_size: many; d_call: .; v_call: TRBV7-2; cdr3_aa: CASRRGLINTQYF; cdr3_nt: TGTGCCAGCAGACGGGGGCTCATAAATACGCAGTATTTT
j_call: TRBJ2-7; clone_size: .; d_call: TRBD2; v_call: TRBV7-2; cdr3_aa: CASSPLSPGLALYF; cdr3_nt: TGTGCCAGCAGCCCACTATCCCCGGGACTAGCCTTGTACTTC
j_call: TRBJ2-3; clone_size: .; d_call: .; v_call: TRBV12-3/TRBV12-4; cdr3_aa: CASSLRDSTDTQYF; cdr3_nt: TGTGCCAGCAGTCTCCGGGACAGCACAGATACGCAGTATTTT
j_call: TRBJ2-1; clone_size: .; d_call: .; v_call: TRBV10-3; cdr3_aa: CAVTQGGVNEQFF; cdr3_nt: TGTGCCGTCACCCAGGGGGGAGTCAATGAGCAGTTCTTC
j_call: TRBJ2-5; clone_size: few; d_call: .; v_call: TRBV6-5; cdr3_aa: CASSFGGYETQYF; cdr3_nt: TGTGCCAGCAGTTTCGGCGGGTATGAGACCCAGTACTTC
j_call: TRBJ2-7; clone_size: few; d_call: TRBD2; v_call: TRBV18; cdr3_aa: CASSQTGTSGYEQYF; cdr3_nt: TGTGCCAGCTCACAGACCGGGACTAGCGGATACGAGCAGTACTTC
j_call: TRBJ2-7; clone_size: few; d_call: TRBD1; v_call: TRBV4-2; cdr3_aa: CASSHGQAAYEQYF; cdr3_nt: TGTGCCAGCAGCCACGGACAGGCGGCCTACGAGCAGTACTTC
j_call: TRBJ1-1; clone_size: many; d_call: TRBD1; v_call: TRBV28; cdr3_aa: CASSLGTDRGLLQNTEAFF; cdr3_nt: TGTGCCAGCAGTTTAGGCACCGACAGGGGGCTCTTACAGAACACTGAAGCTTTCTTT
j_call: TRBJ2-5; clone_size: many; d_call: .; v_call: TRBV12-3/TRBV12-4; cdr3_aa: CASSLLTGETQYF; cdr3_nt: TGTGCCAGCAGTTTGTTGACTGGAGAGACCCAGTACTTC
j_call: TRBJ2-1; clone_size: few; d_call: TRBD2; v_call: TRBV11-2; cdr3_aa: CASSLGGSVYFDEQFF; cdr3_nt: TGTGCCAGCAGCTTAGGCGGGAGCGTTTATTTCGATGAGCAGTTCTTC
j_call: TRBJ2-7; clone_size: .; d_call: TRBD2; v_call: TRBV20-1; cdr3_aa: CSAYRTSGGTGDEQYF; cdr3_nt: TGCAGTGCTTACAGGACTAGCGGGGGGACCGGCGACGAGCAGTACTTC
j_call: TRBJ1-1; clone_size: once; d_call: .; v_call: TRBV29-1; cdr3_aa: CSAKGGFTEAFF; cdr3_nt: TGCAGCGCTAAAGGGGGTTTTACTGAAGCTTTCTTT
j_call: TRBJ1-2; clone_size: few; d_call: TRBD1; v_call: TRBV3-1; cdr3_aa: CASSRLQGNYGYTF; cdr3_nt: TGTGCCAGCAGCCGCTTACAGGGGAACTATGGCTACACCTTC
j_call: TRBJ1-1; clone_size: many; d_call: .; v_call: TRBV25-1; cdr3_aa: CASSDPSGATQAFF; cdr3_nt: TGTGCCAGCAGTGATCCCTCGGGGGCCACCCAAGCTTTCTTT
j_call: TRBJ2-3; clone_size: .; d_call: TRBD2; v_call: TRBV7-2; cdr3_aa: CASSSDLGLAGFTDTQYF; cdr3_nt: TGTGCCAGCAGCTCTGATTTGGGACTAGCGGGGTTCACAGATACGCAGTATTTT
j_call: TRBJ2-7; clone_size: few; d_call: .; v_call: TRBV20-1; cdr3_aa: CSARVPNSYEQYF; cdr3_nt: TGCAGTGCTAGGGTACCGAATTCCTACGAGCAGTACTTC
j_call: TRBJ1-2; clone_size: .; d_call: TRBD1; v_call: TRBV12-3/TRBV12-4; cdr3_aa: CASSFPTGGSYGYTF; cdr3_nt: TGTGCCAGCAGTTTCCCGACAGGGGGGAGCTATGGCTACACCTTC
j_call: TRBJ1-5; clone_size: .; d_call: .; v_call: TRBV6-6; cdr3_aa: CASSYSLSEYSNQPQHF; cdr3_nt: TGTGCCAGCAGTTACTCGCTTAGCGAGTATAGCAATCAGCCCCAGCATTTT
j_call: TRBJ1-2; clone_size: .; d_call: TRBD1; v_call: TRBV11-2; cdr3_aa: CASSPGQVNYGYTF; cdr3_nt: TGTGCCAGCAGCCCGGGACAGGTCAACTATGGCTACACCTTC
j_call: TRBJ2-2; clone_size: many; d_call: .; v_call: TRBV18; cdr3_aa: CASSPATNTGELFF; cdr3_nt: TGTGCCAGCTCACCAGCAACGAACACCGGGGAGCTGTTTTTT
j_call: TRBJ2-3; clone_size: many; d_call: .; v_call: TRBV12-3/TRBV12-4; cdr3_aa: CASSLRGADTQYF; cdr3_nt: TGTGCCAGCAGTTTACGGGGGGCGGATACGCAGTATTTT
j_call: TRBJ2-2; clone_size: many; d_call: TRBD2; v_call: TRBV7-7; cdr3_aa: CASSLMTSGGPYTGELFF; cdr3_nt: TGTGCCAGCAGCTTAATGACTAGCGGGGGGCCGTACACCGGGGAGCTGTTTTTT
j_call: TRBJ2-7; clone_size: few; d_call: TRBD1; v_call: TRBV11-2; cdr3_aa: CASSLGTAWGEQYF; cdr3_nt: TGTGCCAGCAGCCTGGGGACAGCCTGGGGCGAGCAGTACTTC
j_call: TRBJ1-4; clone_size: many; d_call: .; v_call: TRBV29-1; cdr3_aa: CSVAGGVGEKLFF; cdr3_nt: TGCAGCGTTGCTGGAGGGGTCGGGGAAAAACTGTTTTTT
j_call: TRBJ2-3; clone_size: .; d_call: TRBD2; v_call: TRBV14; cdr3_aa: CASFGAGGPWTQYF; cdr3_nt: TGTGCCAGTTTCGGGGCGGGAGGCCCTTGGACGCAGTATTTT
j_call: TRBJ2-1; clone_size: many; d_call: TRBD1; v_call: TRBV6-2/TRBV6-3; cdr3_aa: CASSPGTPRGNEQFF; cdr3_nt: TGTGCCAGCAGCCCCGGGACACCCAGGGGGAATGAGCAGTTCTTC
j_call: TRBJ2-1; clone_size: .; d_call: TRBD1; v_call: TRBV12-3/TRBV12-4; cdr3_aa: CASRENRSRDRANNEQFF; cdr3_nt: TGTGCCAGCAGGGAGAACCGCTCGCGGGACAGGGCTAACAATGAGCAGTTCTTC
j_call: TRBJ2-4; clone_size: .; d_call: TRBD1; v_call: TRBV5-1; cdr3_aa: CASSPGQGDKNIQYF; cdr3_nt: TGCGCCAGCAGCCCCGGACAGGGGGACAAAAACATTCAGTACTTC
j_call: TRBJ2-7; clone_size: .; d_call: TRBD2; v_call: TRBV7-2; cdr3_aa: CASSFRFASGGAFSSYEQYF; cdr3_nt: TGTGCCAGCAGCTTCCGTTTTGCTAGCGGGGGAGCCTTTAGCTCCTACGAGCAGTACTTC
j_call: TRBJ2-2; clone_size: many; d_call: TRBD1; v_call: TRBV29-1; cdr3_aa: CSGGQTIGELFF; cdr3_nt: TGCAGCGGGGGACAGACAATCGGGGAGCTGTTTTTT
j_call: TRBJ2-1; clone_size: few; d_call: TRBD1; v_call: TRBV6-2/TRBV6-3; cdr3_aa: CASSPRDRGGNEQFF; cdr3_nt: TGTGCCAGCAGCCCCCGGGACAGGGGAGGTAATGAGCAGTTCTTC
j_call: TRBJ2-1; clone_size: .; d_call: .; v_call: TRBV5-1; cdr3_aa: CASLQGFVPYNEQFF; cdr3_nt: TGCGCCAGCCTCCAAGGGTTTGTTCCCTACAATGAGCAGTTCTTC
j_call: TRBJ1-5; clone_size: many; d_call: .; v_call: TRBV28; cdr3_aa: CASSRSPDPQHF; cdr3_nt: TGTGCCAGCAGTCGATCCCCGGACCCCCAGCATTTT
j_call: TRBJ1-2; clone_size: many; d_call: .; v_call: TRBV20-1; cdr3_aa: CSAVKMWPESMYGYTF; cdr3_nt: TGCAGTGCCGTGAAGATGTGGCCAGAATCTATGTACGGCTACACCTTC
j_call: TRBJ2-4; clone_size: few; d_call: TRBD1; v_call: TRBV7-2; cdr3_aa: CASSLEGATNIQYF; cdr3_nt: TGTGCCAGCAGCTTAGAGGGGGCTACCAACATTCAGTACTTC
j_call: TRBJ1-2; clone_size: few; d_call: .; v_call: TRBV4-1; cdr3_aa: CASSQMDGSNYGYTF; cdr3_nt: TGCGCCAGCAGCCAGATGGACGGTTCTAACTATGGCTACACCTTC
j_call: TRBJ1-4; clone_size: .; d_call: .; v_call: TRBV4-3; cdr3_aa: CASSQGRLGADEKLFF; cdr3_nt: TGCGCCAGCAGCCAAGGTCGGTTGGGTGCGGATGAAAAACTGTTTTTT
j_call: TRBJ2-1; clone_size: many; d_call: .; v_call: TRBV2; cdr3_aa: CASSVTAYNEQFF; cdr3_nt: TGTGCCAGCAGTGTGACAGCCTACAATGAGCAGTTCTTC